This T cell receptor beta chain was sequenced during a study of blood T cell repertoires in COVID-19. Study-wide context: T cells, B-cell-depleted T cells, or PBMCs provided the cDNA or gDNA that served as material.

This CDR3 has 15 residues. Germline assignment: CDR1 MNHEY and CDR2 SMNVEV (reference sequence). V trimming: 6 bases; J trimming: 6 bases; junction bases outside the gene matches: 9. Within 2 weeks of study entry, exposed participants had contacted a PCR-confirmed or clinician-diagnosed COVID-19 case. Method: immunoSEQ multiplex PCR; TCRdb's copy keeps in-frame clones and lacks some. The data show approximately 200,000 clones, 75% to 90% seen once. This clonotype was obtained from a woman in her thirties who had been exposed to COVID-19. Material: PBMCs or T cells enriched from blood (not recorded which). The chain uses TRBV27 and TRBJ2-7, with 12 bases matching TRBD1. CDR3 sequence reads: CASSFLGTGGSEQYF. DNA for the CDR3: TGTGCCAGCAGCTTCCTCGGGACAGGGGGCTCCGAGCAGTACTTC.